The T cell receptor (beta chain) under discussion was sequenced for a study of blood T cells in healthy people across ages. Study observations and caveats: Among T cells, TCR beta diversity per million cells dropped roughly linearly as age rose.

Per germline, CDR1 SGHRS and CDR2 YFSETQ. The V end lost 0 bases, the J end lost 6 bases, and 10 bases lay between the germline ends. This CDR3 region has 14 residues. In regard to this clonotype: Antigen: not known.

The use of a sample-barcoded 5' primer and a J-beta primer mix characterized a second PCR of about 6 to 11 cycles. TCRdb redid the calling of the 5' RACE reads with MiXCR, one entry per CDR3 protein. The sample consists of about 1.4 million distinct CDR3 sequences, roughly 59% of them appearing once. The TCR sequence derives from a man aged 18-30 years in good health. Sequenced input: blood. The chain recombines TRBV5-1 with TRBJ2-1; the D gene is possibly TRBD2 (6 bases). The CDR3 DNA is TGCGCCAGCAGCTTGGTGGGTAGCGGCAATGAGCAGTTCTTC. Protein: CASSLVGSGNEQFF.